Sequencing of this T cell receptor beta chain was carried out in a study of Ad26.COV2.S vaccination and SARS-CoV-2 variants. In the study overall: COV1001, an Ad26.COV2.S trial, supplied this vaccine-arm donor.

Study-wide results and limits: Breadth and depth estimates from TCRs may understate total T cell responses.

Profiled with immunoSEQ multiplex PCR; TCRdb holds only in-frame clones, not every one. This table holds 500,000 or so clones, 87% found once. Treatment here: roughly 19 received Ad26.COV2.S at low or high dose, single or two shots; several received placebo; per-sample allocation not given. It was on day 63 after the first vaccine or placebo injection that samples were taken. Trimming shortened V by 5 bases and J by 2 bases, and 6 bases separated the two germline ends. Germline loops: CDR1 SQVTM, CDR2 ANQGSEA. This CDR3 is 12 amino acids long. With respect to this clone: Its antigen remains unknown.

The J gene is TRBJ2-2, the V gene TRBV29-1; no reliable D call. The clonotype originates from a person between 18 and 59 years old who received the Ad26.COV2.S COVID-19 vaccine or a placebo. Source: peripheral blood, taken in a trial of Ad26.COV2.S vaccine versus placebo. The CDR3 region has the DNA TGCAGCGTTAGGCCCAACACCGGGGAGCTGTTTTTT. The encoded protein is CSVRPNTGELFF.